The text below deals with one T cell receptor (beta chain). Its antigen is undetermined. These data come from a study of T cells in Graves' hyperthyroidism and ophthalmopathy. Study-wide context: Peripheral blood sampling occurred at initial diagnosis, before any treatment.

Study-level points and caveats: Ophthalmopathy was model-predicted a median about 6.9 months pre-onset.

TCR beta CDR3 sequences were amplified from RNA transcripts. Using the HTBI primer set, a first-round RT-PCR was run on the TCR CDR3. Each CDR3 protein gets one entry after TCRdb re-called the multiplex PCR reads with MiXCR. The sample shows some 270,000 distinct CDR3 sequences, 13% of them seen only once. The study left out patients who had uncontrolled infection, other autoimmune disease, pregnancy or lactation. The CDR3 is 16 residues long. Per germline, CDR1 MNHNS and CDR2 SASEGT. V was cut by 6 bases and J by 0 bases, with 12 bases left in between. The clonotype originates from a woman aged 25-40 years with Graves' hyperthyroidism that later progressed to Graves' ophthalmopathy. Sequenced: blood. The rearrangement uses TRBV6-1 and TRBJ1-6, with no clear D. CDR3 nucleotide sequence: TGTGCCAGCAGCCGCTACACGAGCTCCTATAATTCACCCCTCCACTTT. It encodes CASSRYTSSYNSPLHF.